This T cell receptor beta chain was retrieved from a study of T cells in Graves' hyperthyroidism and ophthalmopathy. Study-wide results and limits: Among thyroid clonotypes expanded above 0.001, most also appeared in blood.

It was RNA transcripts that yielded the amplified TCR beta CDR3 regions. In the first-round RT-PCR of the TCR CDR3, the HTBI primer set was used. One entry per CDR3 protein, called by TCRdb with MiXCR from the multiplex PCR reads. Of over 150,000 distinct CDR3 sequences in the sample, about 15% were seen once. In the case of this clonotype: Its antigen remains unknown.

This CDR3 contains 15 residues. Germline-derived CDR1 and CDR2 are SGDLS and YYNGEE. Unmatched junction bases numbered 12, after V lost 4 bases and J lost 6 bases. Hyperthyroidism, newly diagnosed and lasting under 2 months, affected patients aged 18 to 65. This sequence originates from a woman between 50 and 59 years old with Graves' hyperthyroidism. The chain has TRBV9 and TRBJ2-7; 8 positions agree with TRBD2. Sequencing used blood. The CDR3, as DNA: TGTGCCAGCAGCTCTACTAGCGGTAAAAGCGGCGAGCAGTACTTC. Translation: CASSSTSGKSGEQYF.